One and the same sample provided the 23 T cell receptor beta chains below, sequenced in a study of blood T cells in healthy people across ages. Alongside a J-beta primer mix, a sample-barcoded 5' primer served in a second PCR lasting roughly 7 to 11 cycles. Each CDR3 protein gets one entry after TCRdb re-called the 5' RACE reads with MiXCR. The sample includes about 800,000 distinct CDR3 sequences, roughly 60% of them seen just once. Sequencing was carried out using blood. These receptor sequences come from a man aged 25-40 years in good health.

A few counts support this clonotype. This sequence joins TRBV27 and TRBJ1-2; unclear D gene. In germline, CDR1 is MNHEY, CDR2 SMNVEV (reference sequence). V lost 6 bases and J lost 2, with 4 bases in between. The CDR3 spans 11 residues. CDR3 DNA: TGTGCCAGCAGGGGAAACTATGGCTACACCTTC. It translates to CASRGNYGYTF.

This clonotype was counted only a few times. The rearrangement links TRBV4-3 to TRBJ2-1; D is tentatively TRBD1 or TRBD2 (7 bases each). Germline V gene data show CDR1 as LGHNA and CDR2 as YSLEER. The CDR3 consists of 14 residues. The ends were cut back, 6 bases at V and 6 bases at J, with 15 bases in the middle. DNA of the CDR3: TGCGCCAGCAGGCGGGGAGGGGGCGGCAATGAGCAGTTCTTC. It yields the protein CASRRGGGGNEQFF.

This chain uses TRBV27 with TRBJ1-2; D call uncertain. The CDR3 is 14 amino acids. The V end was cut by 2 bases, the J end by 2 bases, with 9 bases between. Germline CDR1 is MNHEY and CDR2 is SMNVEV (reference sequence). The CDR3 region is CASSLNQGNYGYTF. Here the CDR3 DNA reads TGTGCCAGCAGTTTAAATCAAGGGAACTATGGCTACACCTTC.

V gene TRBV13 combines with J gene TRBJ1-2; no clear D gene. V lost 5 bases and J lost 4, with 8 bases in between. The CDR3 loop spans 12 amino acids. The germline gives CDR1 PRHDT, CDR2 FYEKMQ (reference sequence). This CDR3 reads CASSRTFYGYTF. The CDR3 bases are TGTGCCAGCAGCCGGACTTTCTATGGCTACACCTTC.

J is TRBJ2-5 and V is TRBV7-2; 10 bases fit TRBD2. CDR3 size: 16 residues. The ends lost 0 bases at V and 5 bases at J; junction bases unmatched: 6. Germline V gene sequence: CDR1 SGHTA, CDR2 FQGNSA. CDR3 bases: TGTGCCAGCAGCTTAGCGGTCACTAGCGGGGCGGAGACCCAGTACTTC. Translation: CASSLAVTSGAETQYF.

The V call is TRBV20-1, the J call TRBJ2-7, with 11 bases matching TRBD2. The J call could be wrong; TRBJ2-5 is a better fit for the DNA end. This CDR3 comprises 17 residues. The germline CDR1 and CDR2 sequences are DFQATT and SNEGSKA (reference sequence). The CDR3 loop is CSASGLADILARETQYF. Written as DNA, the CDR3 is TGCAGTGCCTCGGGACTAGCGGACATCCTAGCCCGGGAGACCCAGTACTTC.

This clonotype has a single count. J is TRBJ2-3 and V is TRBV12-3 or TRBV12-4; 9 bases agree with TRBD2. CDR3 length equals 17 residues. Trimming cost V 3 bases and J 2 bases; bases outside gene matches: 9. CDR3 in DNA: TGTGCCAGCAGTTTTGTCACTAGCGGGTTTATCACAGATACGCAGTATTTT. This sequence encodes CASSFVTSGFITDTQYF.

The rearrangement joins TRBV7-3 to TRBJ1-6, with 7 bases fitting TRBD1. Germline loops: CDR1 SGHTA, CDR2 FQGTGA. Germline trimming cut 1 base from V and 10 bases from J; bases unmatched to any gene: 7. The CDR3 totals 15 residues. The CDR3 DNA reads TGTGCCAGCAGCTTAAGAGTCAGGGGGGACTCACCCCTCCACTTT. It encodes CASSLRVRGDSPLHF. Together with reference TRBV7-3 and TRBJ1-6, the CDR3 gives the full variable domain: GAGVSQTPSNKVTEKGKYVELRCDPISGHTALYWYRQSLGQGPEFLIYFQGTGAADDSGLPNDRFFAVRPEGSVSTLKIQRTERGDSAVYLCASSLRVRGDSPLHFGNGTRLTVT.

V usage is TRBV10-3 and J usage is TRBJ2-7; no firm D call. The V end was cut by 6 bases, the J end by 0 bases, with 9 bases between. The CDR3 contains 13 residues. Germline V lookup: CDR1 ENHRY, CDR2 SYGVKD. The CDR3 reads CAIRTDTSYEQYF. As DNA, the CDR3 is TGTGCCATCAGAACTGACACCTCCTACGAGCAGTACTTC.

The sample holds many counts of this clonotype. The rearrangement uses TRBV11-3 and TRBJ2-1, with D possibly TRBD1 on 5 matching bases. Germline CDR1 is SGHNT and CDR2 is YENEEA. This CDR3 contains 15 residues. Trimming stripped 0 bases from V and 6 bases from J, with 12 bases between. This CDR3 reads CASSLEQGGINEQFF. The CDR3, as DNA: TGTGCCAGCAGCTTAGAGCAGGGTGGAATCAATGAGCAGTTCTTC.

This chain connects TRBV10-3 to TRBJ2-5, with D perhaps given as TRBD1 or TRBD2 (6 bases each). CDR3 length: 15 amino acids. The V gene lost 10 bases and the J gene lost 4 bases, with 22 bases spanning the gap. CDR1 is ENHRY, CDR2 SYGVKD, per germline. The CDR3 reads CATKGGLNHGETQYF. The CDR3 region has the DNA TGTGCCACGAAGGGGGGACTCAACCATGGAGAGACCCAGTACTTC.

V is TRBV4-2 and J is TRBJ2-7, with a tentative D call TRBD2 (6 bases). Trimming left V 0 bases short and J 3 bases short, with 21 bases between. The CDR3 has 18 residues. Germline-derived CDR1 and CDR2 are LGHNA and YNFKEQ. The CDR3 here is CASSQDRGYEYSLYEQYF. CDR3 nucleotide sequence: TGTGCCAGCAGCCAAGATCGGGGGTATGAGTACAGTCTCTACGAGCAGTACTTC.

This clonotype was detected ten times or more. Here the CDR3 DNA reads TGTGCCAGCAGCTTGACGACAGGAGGGGAGCAGTACTTC. It is translated as CASSLTTGGEQYF. V usage is TRBV5-5 and J usage is TRBJ2-4; D may match TRBD1 or TRBD2 (6 bases each). The length of the CDR3 is 13 residues. Germline V lookup: CDR1 SGHKS, CDR2 YYEKEE (reference sequence). Trimming took off 1 base at V and 13 bases at J, with 15 bases between the two ends.

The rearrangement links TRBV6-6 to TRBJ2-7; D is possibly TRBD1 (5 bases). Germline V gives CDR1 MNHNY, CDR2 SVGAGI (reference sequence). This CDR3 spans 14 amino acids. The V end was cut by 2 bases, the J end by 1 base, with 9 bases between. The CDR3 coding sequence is TGTGCCAGCAGTTACCAAGGGGATTCCTACGAGCAGTACTTC. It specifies CASSYQGDSYEQYF.

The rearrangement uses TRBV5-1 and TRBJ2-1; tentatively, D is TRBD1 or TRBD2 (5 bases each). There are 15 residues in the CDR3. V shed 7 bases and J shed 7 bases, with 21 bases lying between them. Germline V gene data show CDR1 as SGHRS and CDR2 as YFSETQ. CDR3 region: CASWDRYQDTNEQFF. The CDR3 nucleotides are TGCGCCAGCTGGGACCGATACCAGGACACAAATGAGCAGTTCTTC.

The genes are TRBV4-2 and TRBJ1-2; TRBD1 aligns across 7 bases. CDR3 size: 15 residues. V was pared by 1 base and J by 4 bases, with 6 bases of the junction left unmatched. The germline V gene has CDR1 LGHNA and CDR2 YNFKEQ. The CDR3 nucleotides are TGTGCCAGCAGCCAAGGACAGGGAGGACCCTATGGCTACACCTTC. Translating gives CASSQGQGGPYGYTF.

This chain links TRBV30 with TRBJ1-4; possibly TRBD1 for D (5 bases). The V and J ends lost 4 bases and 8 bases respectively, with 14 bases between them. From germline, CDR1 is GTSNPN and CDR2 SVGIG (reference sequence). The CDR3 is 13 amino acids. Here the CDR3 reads CAWNQGPPEKLFF. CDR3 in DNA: TGTGCCTGGAATCAGGGTCCGCCCGAAAAACTGTTTTTT.

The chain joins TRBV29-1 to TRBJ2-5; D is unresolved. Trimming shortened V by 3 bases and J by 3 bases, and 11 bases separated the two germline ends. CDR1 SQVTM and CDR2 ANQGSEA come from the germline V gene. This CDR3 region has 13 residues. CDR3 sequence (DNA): TGCAGCGTTGACAGAAACAGAAAAGAGACCCAGTACTTC. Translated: CSVDRNRKETQYF.

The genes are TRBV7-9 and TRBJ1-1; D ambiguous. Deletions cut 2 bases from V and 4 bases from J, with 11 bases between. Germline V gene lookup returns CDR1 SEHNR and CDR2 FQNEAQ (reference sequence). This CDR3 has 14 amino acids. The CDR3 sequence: CASSLSYGATEAFF. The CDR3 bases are TGTGCCAGCAGCTTAAGTTATGGAGCCACTGAAGCTTTCTTT.

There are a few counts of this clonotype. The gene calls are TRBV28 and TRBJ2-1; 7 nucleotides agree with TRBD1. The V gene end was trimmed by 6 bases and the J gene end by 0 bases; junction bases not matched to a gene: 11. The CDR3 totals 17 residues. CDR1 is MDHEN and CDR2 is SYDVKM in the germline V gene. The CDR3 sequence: CASRPNYRGPSYNEQFF. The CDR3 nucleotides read TGTGCCAGCAGGCCCAACTACAGGGGACCCTCCTACAATGAGCAGTTCTTC.

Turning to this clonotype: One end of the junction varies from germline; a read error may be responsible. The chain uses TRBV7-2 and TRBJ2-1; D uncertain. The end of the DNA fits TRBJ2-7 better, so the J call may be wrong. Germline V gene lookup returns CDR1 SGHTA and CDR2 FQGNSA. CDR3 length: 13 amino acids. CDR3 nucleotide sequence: TGTGCCAGCAGCGTAGCACGGTCCTACGAGCAGTACTTC. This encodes CASSVARSYEQYF.

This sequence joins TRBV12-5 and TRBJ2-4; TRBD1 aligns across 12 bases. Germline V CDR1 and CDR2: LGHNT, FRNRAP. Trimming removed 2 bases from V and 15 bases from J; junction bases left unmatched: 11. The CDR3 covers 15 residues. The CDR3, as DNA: TGTGCTAGTGGTTTGCCACCGGGACAGGGGGCGGTGCTGTACTTC. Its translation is CASGLPPGQGAVLYF.

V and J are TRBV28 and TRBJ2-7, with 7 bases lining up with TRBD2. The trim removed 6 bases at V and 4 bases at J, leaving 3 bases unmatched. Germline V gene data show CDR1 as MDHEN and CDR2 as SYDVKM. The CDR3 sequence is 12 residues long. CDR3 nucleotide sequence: TGTGCCAGCAGAGAAGCGGGATACGAGCAGTACTTC. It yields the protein CASREAGYEQYF.